The clone carrying this T cell receptor beta chain was seen a few times. Its specificity is unknown. This sample is part of a study of beta chain features in type 1 diabetes. Points from the study as a whole: Shorter TCRB CDR3s, moderately but significantly so, marked every one of the four CD4+ subsets in Type 1 diabetes patients. TCRB repertoires of naive, central memory and Treg cells appeared more similar among patients than among healthy donors.

The sequenced template was cDNA made from the entire isolated RNA. This table comes from immunoSEQ multiplex PCR, and its TCRdb copy is limited to in-frame clones, with some not included. Here the sample spans under 350,000 clones, roughly an eighth being singletons. Germline assignment: CDR1 SGHTA and CDR2 FQGTGA. V lost 5 bases to trimming and J lost 0 bases; unmatched junction nucleotides: 6. The CDR3 is 18 amino acids. The origin of this receptor is a man aged 25-45 years with type 1 diabetes. V is TRBV7-3 and J is TRBJ2-6; 11 nucleotides align to TRBD2. Sequenced input: naive CD4+ T cells from blood. DNA of the CDR3: TGTGCCAGCAGCCCGAGACTAGCGGGGCCCTCTGGGGCCAACGTCCTGACTTTC. This gives the protein CASSPRLAGPSGANVLTF.